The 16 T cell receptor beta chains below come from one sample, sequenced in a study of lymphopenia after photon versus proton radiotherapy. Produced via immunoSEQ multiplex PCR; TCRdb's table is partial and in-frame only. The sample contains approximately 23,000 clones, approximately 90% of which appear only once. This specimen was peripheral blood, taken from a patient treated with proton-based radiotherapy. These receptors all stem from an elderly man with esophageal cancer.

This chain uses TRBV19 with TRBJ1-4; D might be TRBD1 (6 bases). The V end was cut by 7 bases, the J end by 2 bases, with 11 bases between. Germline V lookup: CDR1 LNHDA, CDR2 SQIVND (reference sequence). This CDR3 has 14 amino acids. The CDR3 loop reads CASTFQGTNEKLFF. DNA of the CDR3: TGTGCCAGTACCTTCCAGGGGACTAATGAAAAACTGTTTTTT.

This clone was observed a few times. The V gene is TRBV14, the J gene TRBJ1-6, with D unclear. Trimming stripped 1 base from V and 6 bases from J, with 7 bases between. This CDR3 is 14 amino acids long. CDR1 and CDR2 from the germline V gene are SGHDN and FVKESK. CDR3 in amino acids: CASSQGWSNSPLHF. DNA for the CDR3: TGTGCCAGCAGCCAAGGGTGGTCTAATTCACCCCTCCACTTT. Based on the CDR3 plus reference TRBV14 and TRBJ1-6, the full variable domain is EAGVTQFPSHSVIEKGQTVTLRCDPISGHDNLYWYRRVMGKEIKFLLHFVKESKQDESGMPNNRFLAERTGGTYSTLKVQPAELEDSGVYFCASSQGWSNSPLHFGNGTRLTVT.

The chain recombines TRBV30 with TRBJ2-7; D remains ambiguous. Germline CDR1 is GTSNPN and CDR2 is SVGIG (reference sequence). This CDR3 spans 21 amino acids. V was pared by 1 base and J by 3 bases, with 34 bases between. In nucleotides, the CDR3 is TGTGCCTGGAGTGGAGTGTTTGTACGGGCGCCAGCCCCACAGATGTACTACGAGCAGTACTTC. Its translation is CAWSGVFVRAPAPQMYYEQYF.

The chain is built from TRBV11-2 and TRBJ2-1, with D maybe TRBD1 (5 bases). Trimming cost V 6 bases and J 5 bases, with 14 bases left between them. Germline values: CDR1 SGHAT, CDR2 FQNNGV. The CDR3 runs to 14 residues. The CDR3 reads CASSLGRLDNEQFF. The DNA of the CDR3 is TGTGCCAGCAGTTTGGGGCGGTTGGACAATGAGCAGTTCTTC.

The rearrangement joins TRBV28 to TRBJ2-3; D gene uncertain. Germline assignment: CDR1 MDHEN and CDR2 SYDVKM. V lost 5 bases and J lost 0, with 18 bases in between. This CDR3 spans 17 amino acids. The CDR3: CASSPPGGVPSTDTQYF. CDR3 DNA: TGTGCCAGCAGTCCCCCGGGTGGAGTCCCTAGCACAGATACGCAGTATTTT.

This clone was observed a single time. CDR3 DNA: TGCGCCAGCAGCCCAGACGGGGGGCCTGGAAACACCATATATTTT. It codes for CASSPDGGPGNTIYF. V usage is TRBV5-1 and J usage is TRBJ1-3; TRBD1 might be the D (6 bases). This CDR3 has 15 residues. Trimming removed 4 bases at V and 2 bases at J, with 13 bases between. Germline CDR1 and CDR2: SGHRS and YFSETQ. The full variable domain, its missing parts supplied by reference TRBV5-1 and TRBJ1-3, is KAGVTQTPRYLIKTRGQQVTLSCSPISGHRSVSWYQQTPGQGLQFLFEYFSETQRNKGNFPGRFSGRQFSNSRSEMNVSTLELGDSALYLCASSPDGGPGNTIYFGEGSWLTVV.

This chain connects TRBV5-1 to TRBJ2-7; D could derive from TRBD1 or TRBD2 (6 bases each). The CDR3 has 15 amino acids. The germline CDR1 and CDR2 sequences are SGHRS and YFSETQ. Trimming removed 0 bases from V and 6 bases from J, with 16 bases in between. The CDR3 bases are TGCGCCAGCAGCTTGGAAGGGGGGACGTTATCCGAGCAGTACTTC. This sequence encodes CASSLEGGTLSEQYF.

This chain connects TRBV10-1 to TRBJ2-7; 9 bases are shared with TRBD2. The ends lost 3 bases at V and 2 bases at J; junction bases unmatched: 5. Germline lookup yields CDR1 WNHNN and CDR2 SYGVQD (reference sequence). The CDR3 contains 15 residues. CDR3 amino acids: CASSESAGGPYEQYF. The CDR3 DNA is TGCGCCAGCAGTGAAAGCGCGGGAGGGCCCTACGAGCAGTACTTC.

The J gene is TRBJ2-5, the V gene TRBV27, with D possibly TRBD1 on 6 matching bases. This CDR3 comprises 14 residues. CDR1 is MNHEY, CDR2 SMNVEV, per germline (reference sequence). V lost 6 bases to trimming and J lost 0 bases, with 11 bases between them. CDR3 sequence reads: CASRLQGNQETQYF. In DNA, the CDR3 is TGTGCCAGCAGACTACAGGGTAACCAAGAGACCCAGTACTTC.

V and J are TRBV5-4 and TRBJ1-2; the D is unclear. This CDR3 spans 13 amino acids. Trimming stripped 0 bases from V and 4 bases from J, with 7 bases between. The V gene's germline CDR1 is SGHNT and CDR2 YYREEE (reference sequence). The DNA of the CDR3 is TGTGCCAGCAGCTTGGGAGATTTCTATGGCTACACCTTC. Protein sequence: CASSLGDFYGYTF.

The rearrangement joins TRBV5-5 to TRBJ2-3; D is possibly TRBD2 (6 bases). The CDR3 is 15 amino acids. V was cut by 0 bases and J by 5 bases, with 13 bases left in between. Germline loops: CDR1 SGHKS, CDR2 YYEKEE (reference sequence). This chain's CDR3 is CASSLAPSEGDTQYF. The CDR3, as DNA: TGTGCCAGCAGCTTGGCGCCTAGCGAGGGAGATACGCAGTATTTT.

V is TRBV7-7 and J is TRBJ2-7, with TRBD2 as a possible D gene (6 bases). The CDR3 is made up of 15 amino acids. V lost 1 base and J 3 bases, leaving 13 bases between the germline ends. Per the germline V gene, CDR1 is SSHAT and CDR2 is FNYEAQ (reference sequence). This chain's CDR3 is CASSLGLDSGYEQYF. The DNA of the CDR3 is TGTGCCAGCAGCTTAGGTTTGGATAGCGGCTACGAGCAGTACTTC. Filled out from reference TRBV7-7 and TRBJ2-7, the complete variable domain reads GAGVSQSPRYKVTKRGQDVTLRCDPISSHATLYWYQQALGQGPEFLTYFNYEAQPDKSGLPSDRFSAERPEGSISTLTIQRTEQRDSAMYRCASSLGLDSGYEQYFGPGTRLTVT.

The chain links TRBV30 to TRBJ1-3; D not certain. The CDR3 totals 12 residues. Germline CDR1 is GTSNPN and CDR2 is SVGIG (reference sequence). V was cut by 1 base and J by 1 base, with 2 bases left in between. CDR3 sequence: CAWSDSGNTIYF. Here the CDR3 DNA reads TGTGCCTGGAGTGATTCTGGAAACACCATATATTTT.

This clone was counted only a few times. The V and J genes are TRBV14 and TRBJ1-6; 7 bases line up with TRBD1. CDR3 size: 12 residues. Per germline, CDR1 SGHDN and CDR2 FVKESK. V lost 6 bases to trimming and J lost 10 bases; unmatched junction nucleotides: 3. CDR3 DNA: TGTGCCAGCAGTCGGACAGGATCACCCCTCCACTTT. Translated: CASSRTGSPLHF.

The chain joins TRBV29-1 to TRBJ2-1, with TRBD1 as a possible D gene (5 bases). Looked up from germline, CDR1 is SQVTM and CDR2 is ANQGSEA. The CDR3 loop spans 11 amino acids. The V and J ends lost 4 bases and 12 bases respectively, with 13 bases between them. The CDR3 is CSVVGAYGQFF. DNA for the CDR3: TGCAGCGTTGTAGGGGCATATGGGCAGTTCTTC.

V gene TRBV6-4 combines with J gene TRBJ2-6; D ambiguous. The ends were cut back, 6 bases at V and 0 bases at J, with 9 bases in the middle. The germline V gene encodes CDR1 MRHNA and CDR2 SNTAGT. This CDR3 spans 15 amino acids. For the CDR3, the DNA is TGTGCCAGCAGCGAGGAAAACTCTGGGGCCAACGTCCTGACTTTC. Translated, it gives CASSEENSGANVLTF.